This TCR beta chain was profiled in a study of blood T cell repertoires in COVID-19. Looked up from germline, CDR1 is SNHLY and CDR2 is FYNNEI. The CDR3 has 18 amino acids. V was clipped by 4 bases and J by 5 bases; unmatched bases: 14. Clones were read by immunoSEQ multiplex PCR, and TCRdb kept only the in-frame ones, dropping some. The data hold 200,000 to 300,000 clones, with around nine tenths observed a single time. Enrollees, roughly 18 to 90 years old, lived in fewer than 25 US areas. Assignments of participants to cohorts depended upon their own reported clinical history. A COVID-19 case had been met by exposed participants during the 2 weeks before study entry.

The sample was PBMCs or T cells enriched from blood (not recorded which). This chain connects TRBV2 to TRBJ1-5; 10 positions agree with TRBD1. The clonotype originates from a woman aged 40 to 50 who had been exposed to COVID-19. The CDR3 region has the DNA TGTGCCAGCAGTGGTCGGGACAGGGGATATTATGGGGATCAGCCCCAGCATTTT. As protein: CASSGRDRGYYGDQPQHF.